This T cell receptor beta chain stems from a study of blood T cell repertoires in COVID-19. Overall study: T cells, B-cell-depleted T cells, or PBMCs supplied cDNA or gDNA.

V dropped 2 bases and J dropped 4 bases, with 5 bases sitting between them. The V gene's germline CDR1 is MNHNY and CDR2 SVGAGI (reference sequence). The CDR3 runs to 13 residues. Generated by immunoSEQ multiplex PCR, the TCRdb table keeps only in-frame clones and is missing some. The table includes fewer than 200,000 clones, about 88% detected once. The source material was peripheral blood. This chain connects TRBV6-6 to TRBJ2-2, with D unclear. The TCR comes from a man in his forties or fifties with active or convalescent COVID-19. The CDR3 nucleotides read TGTGCCAGCAGTTACGAGATCACCGGGGAGCTGTTTTTT. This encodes CASSYEITGELFF.